This entry lists 7 T cell receptor beta chains sequenced from one sample in a study of T cell repertoires in cytomegalovirus infection. A single record per CDR3 protein comes from TCRdb applying MiXCR to the reads. The sample has some 110,000 distinct CDR3 sequences; roughly 9.1% are singletons. The antigens for these receptors are not known. The sample consisted of PBMCs, sequenced either directly or after in vitro stimulation (not recorded which). Receptors were obtained from a human donor in good health (CMV status not recorded). Some clones in this sample may be carry-over from other donors' samples.

This clonotype was counted at least ten times. The CDR3 region has the DNA TGTGCCAGCAGCTTACTTCTTTCTGGGGCCAACGTCCTGACTTTC. Protein sequence: CASSLLLSGANVLTF. V usage is TRBV7-2 and J usage is TRBJ2-6; D gene uncertain. CDR3 length: 15 residues. Trimming took 2 bases from V and 1 from J, leaving 6 bases between them. CDR1 and CDR2 (germline): SGHTA, FQGNSA. The full variable domain, in which reference TRBV7-2 and TRBJ2-6 provide the parts outside the CDR3, is GAGVSQSPSNKVTEKGKDVELRCDPISGHTALYWYRQSLGQGLEFLIYFQGNSAPDKSGLPSDRFSAERTGGSVSTLTIQRTQQEDSAVYLCASSLLLSGANVLTFGAGSRLTVL.

In this sample, this clonotype turned up a few times. This chain joins TRBV5-4 and TRBJ2-7, with D perhaps matching TRBD1 or TRBD2 (5 bases each). The CDR3 length is 12 residues. Per germline, CDR1 SGHNT and CDR2 YYREEE (reference sequence). The ends were cut back, 3 bases at V and 4 bases at J, with 8 bases in the middle. The CDR3 DNA is TGTGCCAGCAGCTGGGACGGGTACGAGCAGTACTTC. Translation: CASSWDGYEQYF. Supplemented by reference TRBV5-4 and TRBJ2-7, the full variable domain reads ETGVTQSPTHLIKTRGQQVTLRCSSQSGHNTVSWYQQALGQGPQFIFQYYREEENGRGNFPPRFSGLQFPNYSSELNVNALELDDSALYLCASSWDGYEQYFGPGTRLTVT.

The table lists this clonotype with many counts. This chain connects TRBV4-1 to TRBJ1-3; 8 nucleotides line up with TRBD1. Unmatched junction bases numbered 7, after V lost 0 bases and J lost 0 bases. Germline V lookup: CDR1 MGHRA, CDR2 YSYEKL. This CDR3 is 18 amino acids long. Written as DNA, the CDR3 is TGCGCCAGCAGCCAAGATCTGGTCGGGACAGGCTCTGGAAACACCATATATTTT. Encoded protein: CASSQDLVGTGSGNTIYF.

This clonotype occurred a few times. The chain combines TRBV11-2 with TRBJ1-5; no clear D. The CDR3 spans 13 residues. The V end lost 0 bases, the J end lost 8 bases, and 8 bases lay between the germline ends. Germline CDR1 SGHAT, CDR2 FQNNGV. The CDR3 sequence is CASSLDPGEPQHF. CDR3 coding DNA: TGTGCCAGCAGCTTAGACCCAGGTGAGCCCCAGCATTTT.

This clonotype was observed a few times. V gene TRBV7-2 combines with J gene TRBJ2-7; tentatively, D is TRBD2 (5 bases). Trimming removed 1 base at V and 2 bases at J, with 9 bases between. This CDR3 comprises 14 residues. The germline CDR1 and CDR2 sequences are SGHTA and FQGNSA. The CDR3 nucleotides are TGTGCCAGCAGCTTAGGCGGGCCCCCCTACGAGCAGTACTTC. Its translation: CASSLGGPPYEQYF.

At least ten counts were recorded for this clonotype. V is TRBV7-2 and J is TRBJ2-1; TRBD2 agrees at 10 bases. CDR1 SGHTA and CDR2 FQGNSA come from the germline V gene. The CDR3 has 19 amino acids. V lost 1 base and J lost 0; bases outside the gene matches: 9. In DNA, the CDR3 is TGTGCCAGCAGCTTAGTTTTTGGGGGACTAGCGAACTCCTACAATGAGCAGTTCTTC. It translates to CASSLVFGGLANSYNEQFF. Supplemented by reference TRBV7-2 and TRBJ2-1, the full variable domain reads GAGVSQSPSNKVTEKGKDVELRCDPISGHTALYWYRQSLGQGLEFLIYFQGNSAPDKSGLPSDRFSAERTGGSVSTLTIQRTQQEDSAVYLCASSLVFGGLANSYNEQFFGPGTRLTVL.

The chain links TRBV4-1 to TRBJ2-1; 9 nucleotides align to TRBD2. TRBJ2-7 explains the end of the DNA better; the J call may be wrong. CDR3 length: 15 amino acids. Per the germline V gene, CDR1 is MGHRA and CDR2 is YSYEKL. CDR3 sequence (DNA): TGCGCCAGCAGCCAAGAAAGGCGGGAGGGCCGGGAGCAGTACTTC. Residues: CASSQERREGREQYF.